This TCR beta chain was captured in a study of regulatory T cells in long-lasting Graves disease. The sample's time point: newly diagnosed GD, antithyroid drugs for less than 3 months. Following extraction of RNA from PBMCs, that RNA was used to make the TCR library. For TCR beta, libraries came from iRepertoire HTBI primers and Arm-PCR of CDR3 regions. MiXCR was run by TCRdb on the multiplex PCR reads, yielding one entry per CDR3 protein. The sample contains 550,000 or so distinct CDR3 sequences, about 12% of which appear only once. In its sample, this clonotype was seen a few times. The junction departs from germline at one end; a sequencing error may be responsible. CDR3 length: 12 residues. Germline loops: CDR1 LNHDA, CDR2 SQIVND (reference sequence). These data were also reused for a study on T cells in Graves' hyperthyroidism and ophthalmopathy.

This rearrangement joins TRBV19 to TRBJ2-5; D not certain. Source: peripheral blood mononuclear cells (PBMCs), taken at new diagnosis, from a patient treated with antithyroid drugs. The sequence was collected from a woman aged 30 to 39 with Graves disease. This CDR3 reads CASSVTEETQHF. The CDR3 nucleotides are TGTGCCAGTAGTGTAACTGAAGAGACCCAGCACTTC.